The next 18 T cell receptor beta chains were all read from a single sample in a study of blood T cells in healthy people across ages. Combining a sample-barcoded 5' primer with a J-beta primer mix, a second PCR ran for about 7 to 11 cycles. In TCRdb, the 5' RACE reads were re-called with MiXCR into one record per CDR3 protein. The table lists 1,300,000 or so distinct CDR3 sequences, almost 60% of them singletons, with about 6.3% in the top ten. The sample consisted of blood. Receptors were obtained from a man aged 18 to 30 in good health.

This clonotype was recorded a few times. The V gene is TRBV11-2, the J gene TRBJ2-3, with TRBD1 matching over 8 bases. Trimming cost V 4 bases and J 3 bases; bases outside gene matches: 6. Germline CDR1 is SGHAT and CDR2 is FQNNGV. The CDR3 runs to 15 residues. The CDR3 DNA reads as TGTGCCAGCAGCTCCTACAGGGGGAGGACAGATACGCAGTATTTT. Translation: CASSSYRGRTDTQYF.

This clonotype has just a few counts. The CDR3 region is CASSFSGAGANVLTF. CDR3 DNA sequence: TGTGCCAGCAGTTTCTCGGGGGCCGGGGCCAACGTCCTGACTTTC. J is TRBJ2-6 and V is TRBV27; D might be TRBD1 or TRBD2, each matching 6 bases. The CDR3 has 15 amino acids. V lost 3 bases and J lost 4, with 10 bases in between. The germline V gene has CDR1 MNHEY and CDR2 SMNVEV (reference sequence).

Details on this clonotype: Compared with germline, one end of the junction differs, possibly owing to a read error. The J gene is TRBJ2-3, the V gene TRBV10-3; the D is unclear. Germline CDR1 reads ENHRY; CDR2 reads SYGVKD. The CDR3 loop spans 14 amino acids. The CDR3 reads CAIRESTRDDTQYF. CDR3 nucleotides: TGTGCCATCAGGGAGTCGACTCGAGATGATACGCAGTATTTT.

This clonotype appeared a single time. The chain joins TRBV20-1 to TRBJ2-1; D is unclear. The V end was cut by 0 bases, the J end by 7 bases, with 10 bases between. CDR3 length equals 13 residues. Germline CDR1 is DFQATT and CDR2 is SNEGSKA (reference sequence). The CDR3 bases are TGCAGTGCTAGAGACGACTCCCGGAATGAGCAGTTCTTC. Its translation is CSARDDSRNEQFF.

This chain links TRBV7-9 with TRBJ2-7; TRBD2 matches at 8 bases. The CDR3 extends over 14 amino acids. Germline V gives CDR1 SEHNR, CDR2 FQNEAQ (reference sequence). V lost 4 bases and J lost 4; bases outside the gene matches: 6. The CDR3 DNA follows: TGTGCCAGCAGCTGGGGGACTAGTGGATACGAGCAGTACTTC. Translated, it gives CASSWGTSGYEQYF.

The J gene is TRBJ2-5, the V gene TRBV14; D remains ambiguous. Trimming left V 3 bases short and J 2 bases short, with 13 bases between. The CDR3 runs 15 residues. The germline CDR1 and CDR2 sequences are SGHDN and FVKESK. The CDR3 DNA sequence: TGTGCCAGCAGCCAGGCTGGTCGACGTCAAGAGACCCAGTACTTC. As protein: CASSQAGRRQETQYF.

The CDR3 region has the DNA TGTGCCAGCATCGGAGAGGGCGAGCAGTACTTC. This sequence encodes CASIGEGEQYF. The V and J genes are TRBV2 and TRBJ2-4; tentative D call: TRBD2 (5 bases). The closer fit of TRBJ2-7 to the DNA end suggests the J call may be wrong. The germline gives CDR1 SNHLY, CDR2 FYNNEI. The CDR3 contains 11 residues.

The genes are TRBV20-1 and TRBJ2-5, with D perhaps being TRBD1 or TRBD2 (5 bases each). The CDR3 is made up of 12 amino acids. The germline CDR1 and CDR2 sequences are DFQATT and SNEGSKA (reference sequence). The CDR3 sequence is CRAEGLAETQYF. CDR3 DNA: TGCAGGGCCGAGGGGTTGGCAGAGACCCAGTACTTC.

This sequence joins TRBV29-1 and TRBJ2-7; D may be TRBD1 (6 bases). Trimming left V 7 bases short and J 7 bases short, with 23 bases between. This CDR3 comprises 14 residues. Germline V gives CDR1 SQVTM, CDR2 ANQGSEA. The CDR3 here is CSGGGQGEYNEQYF. As DNA, the CDR3 is TGCAGCGGTGGGGGCCAAGGGGAATACAATGAGCAGTACTTC.

This chain uses TRBV15 with TRBJ2-1; 7 bases agree with TRBD1. The CDR3 consists of 16 residues. CDR1 and CDR2 (germline): LNHNV, YYDKDF (reference sequence). V dropped 0 bases and J dropped 7; count of bases not matched to a gene: 9. The CDR3 reads CATSREKGAGRNEQFF. The CDR3 nucleotides read TGTGCCACCAGCAGAGAGAAGGGGGCTGGTAGAAATGAGCAGTTCTTC.

The chain employs TRBV4-2 and TRBJ2-4; TRBD1 might be the D (5 bases). V was clipped by 4 bases and J by 3 bases, with 16 bases between them. This CDR3 has 16 residues. Germline V gene lookup returns CDR1 LGHNA and CDR2 YNFKEQ. CDR3 DNA: TGTGCCAGCAGCCCAAGGGGAAGCAGTTTCAAAAACATTCAGTACTTC. It translates to CASSPRGSSFKNIQYF.

For the CDR3, the DNA is TGCGCCAGCAGCCAAGTATCTGGGGCCGGCACCTTC. It specifies CASSQVSGAGTF. J is TRBJ1-2 and V is TRBV4-1; D possibly corresponds to TRBD1 (5 bases). The germline V gene has CDR1 MGHRA and CDR2 YSYEKL. V was shortened by 1 base and J by 13 bases, with 13 bases between the two germline ends. This CDR3 comprises 12 residues.

The CDR3 reads CASSFAGTGGINYGYTF. The CDR3 DNA follows: TGTGCCAGCAGCTTCGCCGGGACAGGGGGAATTAACTATGGCTACACCTTC. V is TRBV7-9 and J is TRBJ1-2; 11 bases are shared with TRBD1. This CDR3 has 17 amino acids. With 3 bases clipped from V and 1 base from J, the junction kept 7 bases outside the gene matches. CDR1 is SEHNR and CDR2 is FQNEAQ in the germline V gene (reference sequence).

The rearrangement links TRBV27 to TRBJ2-1; 14 bases match TRBD2. The germline gives CDR1 MNHEY, CDR2 SMNVEV (reference sequence). After removal of 2 bases from V and 12 bases from J, the junction contained 9 bases not matched to a gene. This CDR3 is built from 16 residues. CDR3 residues: CASSLRGTSGGRVQFF. Here the CDR3 DNA reads TGTGCCAGCAGTTTAAGGGGGACTAGCGGGGGCAGGGTGCAGTTCTTC.

This clonotype appeared once. At one of its ends the junction is not consistent with the germline gene, which may arise from a read error. V usage is TRBV29-1 and J usage is TRBJ2-3; TRBD1 agrees at 7 bases. The CDR3 totals 15 residues. The germline gives CDR1 SQVTM, CDR2 ANQGSEA. In nucleotides, the CDR3 is TGCAGCGTGGGAACACAGGGGTTTGGCACAGATGCGCAGTATTTT. Translating it yields CSVGTQGFGTDAQYF.

The chain joins TRBV4-2 to TRBJ1-1, with D uncertain. V was shortened by 3 bases and J by 0 bases, with 8 bases between the two germline ends. The V gene's germline CDR1 is LGHNA and CDR2 YNFKEQ. This CDR3 has 14 amino acids. CDR3 amino acids: CASSQDLMNTEAFF. CDR3 nucleotide sequence: TGTGCCAGCAGCCAGGACCTGATGAACACTGAAGCTTTCTTT.

This clonotype occurred a few times. The rearrangement uses TRBV3-1 and TRBJ2-1; D is ambiguous. The germline V gene encodes CDR1 LGHDT and CDR2 YNNKEL (reference sequence). Trimming took 1 base from V and 5 from J, leaving 9 bases between them. This CDR3 comprises 14 residues. The CDR3, as DNA: TGTGCCAGCAGCCAAGCCCCAACGGACAATGAGCAGTTCTTC. This translates into CASSQAPTDNEQFF.

The rearrangement links TRBV4-1 to TRBJ2-1; no clear D. The length of the CDR3 is 15 residues. The V end was cut by 3 bases, the J end by 4 bases, with 13 bases between. Germline CDR1 is MGHRA and CDR2 is YSYEKL. CDR3 DNA: TGCGCCAGCAGCCAGATTAACACCGGTTACAATGAGCAGTTCTTC. Translated, it gives CASSQINTGYNEQFF.